This is a list of T cell receptor beta chains from one sample in a study of response to subunit inactivated influenza vaccine. Each CDR3 protein is one row after TCRdb ran MiXCR on the RT-PCR reads. The sample consists of 500,000 to 700,000 distinct CDR3 sequences, less than 25% of them appearing once. A further study also used this sample, focusing on T cells expressing NK-cell markers.

Sequenced here: CD4+ T cells sorted from PBMCs, sampled about 13 days after vaccination. These receptors originate from a man aged 50 or older who received an inactivated influenza vaccine. Each CDR3 is given with its conserved first and last residue. Each record gives: J gene, D gene, clone size, V gene, CDR3 DNA, CDR3 protein. D genes are given only for firm matches. Clone size appears in some rows only: once, few, many, or a class for an expanded clone.

>TRBJ2-1|NA|few|TRBV6-1
TGTGCTACCCGCGTGGAGGTCTACAATGAGCAGTTCTTC
CATRVEVYNEQFF
>TRBJ2-7|NA|few|TRBV7-9
TGTGCCAGCAGCCGAGGGACCGACTACGAGCAGTACTTC
CASSRGTDYEQYF
>TRBJ1-2|NA|once|TRBV7-8
TGTGCCAGCAGCTTTAGTTCGGGACCTTACTATGGCTACACCTTC
CASSFSSGPYYGYTF
>TRBJ2-2|NA|NA|TRBV7-2
TGTGCCAGCAGCCCTCCTACCATATTAACCCGGGTCGGGCTGTTTTTT
CASSPPTILTRVGLFF
>TRBJ2-5|NA|many|TRBV5-1
TGCGCCAGCAAAGGACAGAATAAAGAGACCCAGTACTTC
CASKGQNKETQYF
>TRBJ2-5|TRBD2|many|TRBV12-3/TRBV12-4
TGTGCCAGCAGTACCCTCCTAACTAGCGGGCAAGAGACCCAGTACTTC
CASSTLLTSGQETQYF
>TRBJ2-7|TRBD1|NA|TRBV27
TGTGCCAGCAGTCCTAGGACAGGGTTCAGGGACTACGAGCAGTACTTC
CASSPRTGFRDYEQYF
>TRBJ2-7|NA|NA|TRBV10-3
TGTGCCGGCTCAGATATCCAGGGGTACGAGCAGTACTTC
CAGSDIQGYEQYF
>TRBJ2-1|TRBD2|many|TRBV5-1
TGCGCCAGCAGCTTGCGGGGGGGCCTGAGCAATGAGCAGTTCTTC
CASSLRGGLSNEQFF
>TRBJ1-6|NA|few|TRBV3-1
TGTGCCAGCAGCCAGGAGGGAACGCTACTTAATTCACCCCTCCACTTT
CASSQEGTLLNSPLHF
>TRBJ2-1|NA|NA|TRBV6-2/TRBV6-3
TGTGCCAGCAGTTACCCGCCAAGAGCTAGCCGTATCCAATGGCTGATCGGTGAGCAGTTCTTC
CASSYPPRASRIQWLIGEQFF
>TRBJ2-1|TRBD2|NA|TRBV20-1
TGCAGTGCGAACGGACTAGCGGGGGGGTTATACAATGAGCAGTTCTTC
CSANGLAGGLYNEQFF
>TRBJ2-3|TRBD2|NA|TRBV7-9
TGTGCCAGCAGCTTGTCGGGGGGAGGTACGCAGTATTTT
CASSLSGGGTQYF
>TRBJ2-7|TRBD2|few|TRBV12-3/TRBV12-4
TGTGCCAGCAGCAAACTAGCGGGGGCTCGAGAAAAGTACTTC
CASSKLAGAREKYF
>TRBJ2-7|NA|few|TRBV7-2
TGTGCCAGCAGCTCGACCCCTGGGGGCAGTTACGAGCAGTACTTC
CASSSTPGGSYEQYF
>TRBJ2-7|NA|many|TRBV2
TGTGCCAGCAGTGTGCAGGGTGAGGGCCACGAGCAGTACTTC
CASSVQGEGHEQYF
>TRBJ1-4|NA|few|TRBV5-1
TGCGCCAGCAGCTTGGCCCCAGGCGGTAATGAAAAACTGTTTTTT
CASSLAPGGNEKLFF
>TRBJ2-2|NA|few|TRBV12-3/TRBV12-4
TGTGCCAGCAGTACACCAGGGGTCGGGGAGCTGTTTTTT
CASSTPGVGELFF
>TRBJ2-7|NA|few|TRBV7-9
TGTGCCAGCAGCTTAGGAGGGTTCCCTCCCTACGAGCAGTACTTC
CASSLGGFPPYEQYF
>TRBJ2-5|TRBD1|NA|TRBV25-1
TGTGCCAGCAGTGATGACAGGGGGCCGGGTGAGACCCAGTACTTC
CASSDDRGPGETQYF
>TRBJ1-3|NA|few|TRBV28
TGTGCCAGCAGTTTTCGACAGTTTTCTGGAAACACCATATATTTT
CASSFRQFSGNTIYF
>TRBJ2-2|TRBD1|few|TRBV5-1
TGCGCCAGCAGCTTGGCCGGGACAGGGGTGAACACCGGGGAGCTGTTTTTT
CASSLAGTGVNTGELFF
>TRBJ1-4|TRBD1|few|TRBV7-9
TGTGCCAGCAGCGCAAGGACAGGGACTAATGAAAAACTGTTTTTT
CASSARTGTNEKLFF
>TRBJ1-2|NA|NA|TRBV25-1
TGTGCCAGCAGTTCGAAACAGGGCCCTGATGGCTACACCTTC
CASSSKQGPDGYTF
>TRBJ1-4|TRBD1|NA|TRBV30
TGTGCCTGGAACAGGGGGGGGCTAGATGAAAAACTGTTTTTT
CAWNRGGLDEKLFF
>TRBJ2-7|NA|NA|TRBV2
TGTGCCAGCAGATATCGGCCTATCGAGCAGTACTTC
CASRYRPIEQYF
>TRBJ2-5|TRBD2|NA|TRBV28
TGTGCCAGCAAGGCTAGCGGGTATGAGACCCAGTACTTC
CASKASGYETQYF
>TRBJ2-7|NA|few|TRBV20-1
TGCAGTGCGGCCCCCGTGGCGGGACCTACCTACGAGCAGTACTTC
CSAAPVAGPTYEQYF
>TRBJ1-1|NA|few|TRBV10-3
TGTGCCATCCAATCGTCCTCCCCGAGGAACACTGAAGCTTTCTTT
CAIQSSSPRNTEAFF
>TRBJ2-5|NA|few|TRBV7-9
TGTGCCAGCAGCTTAGGTCATGAGCGAGAGACCCAGTACTTC
CASSLGHERETQYF
>TRBJ2-7|TRBD2|NA|TRBV10-3
TGTGCCATCAGTAGAACTAGCGGGAGAACAAGCGAGCAGTACTTC
CAISRTSGRTSEQYF
>TRBJ2-3|NA|NA|TRBV3-1
TGTGCCAGCAGCTACCTTGGGACACTCGCTAGCACAGATACGCAGTATTTT
CASSYLGTLASTDTQYF
>TRBJ2-1|NA|NA|TRBV5-6
TGTGCCAGCAGCAGCGGACCGAGCACCTACAATGAGCAGTTCTTC
CASSSGPSTYNEQFF
>TRBJ1-5|NA|few|TRBV20-1
TGCAGTGCTAGATATCGGAATCAGCCCCAGCATTTT
CSARYRNQPQHF
>TRBJ2-7|NA|few|TRBV7-2
TGTGCCAGCAGCTCTCAGGGCGGGCAGTACTTC
CASSSQGGQYF
>TRBJ2-2|NA|NA|TRBV7-9
TGTGCCAGCAGCTTAAGAGTTCCCGGGGAGCTGTTTTTT
CASSLRVPGELFF
>TRBJ2-7|TRBD1|NA|TRBV6-4
TGTGCCAGCAAGTGGACAGGGCGTTGCTCCTACGAGCAGTACTTC
CASKWTGRCSYEQYF
>TRBJ2-5|NA|NA|TRBV7-8
TGTGCCAGCAGCTTAGCAGGGAAAGGGACCCAGTACTTC
CASSLAGKGTQYF
>TRBJ2-7|TRBD2|NA|TRBV6-1
TGTGCCAGCAGTGACATGGCTAGCGGGAGGTCCTACGAGCAGTACTTC
CASSDMASGRSYEQYF
>TRBJ1-6|NA|NA|TRBV19
TGTGCCAGTACTGAGGACCTGCTAAATAATTCACCCCTCCACTTT
CASTEDLLNNSPLHF
>TRBJ1-2|TRBD1|NA|TRBV29-1
TGCAGCGTTGATACTTCGCCACAGGGGAAAGGTGGCTACACCTTC
CSVDTSPQGKGGYTF
>TRBJ2-1|NA|once|TRBV5-6
TGTGCCAGCAGCTCGACTCCGAGCTCCTACAATGAGCAGTTCTTC
CASSSTPSSYNEQFF
>TRBJ2-7|NA|NA|TRBV14
TGTGCCAGCAGCCATCACAGGGTCCCCTACGAGCAGTACTTC
CASSHHRVPYEQYF
>TRBJ2-3|TRBD2|NA|TRBV7-3
TGTGCCAGCAGCCGTAGCGGGAGGTGGGATACGCAGTATTTT
CASSRSGRWDTQYF
>TRBJ2-3|TRBD2|NA|TRBV10-3
TGTGCCATCAGTGCGGGCGGGGGGCCCCCAGATACGCAGTATTTT
CAISAGGGPPDTQYF
>TRBJ2-7|NA|NA|TRBV3-1
TGTGCCAGCAGCCAAGTGGGCTTCATCGCCGAGCAGTACTTC
CASSQVGFIAEQYF
>TRBJ2-7|NA|NA|TRBV10-3
TGTGCCATCAGTGAGTCGACAGGTGTTTACGAGCAGTACTTC
CAISESTGVYEQYF
>TRBJ2-1|TRBD2|NA|TRBV29-1
TGCAGCGTTGAAGTAACTAGCGGTATCGTACTCAATGAGCAGTTCTTC
CSVEVTSGIVLNEQFF
>TRBJ2-1|NA|few|TRBV15
TGTGCCACCAGCAGAGAAGTACCCCAAACCCCGAACAATGAGCAGTTCTTC
CATSREVPQTPNNEQFF
>TRBJ2-2|TRBD2|NA|TRBV11-2
TGTGCCAGCAGCTCGACGACTAGCGGGGGGGTGAACACCGGGGAGCTGTTTTTT
CASSSTTSGGVNTGELFF
>TRBJ2-2|TRBD1|NA|TRBV9
TGTGCCAGCAGCGTAGTCCGGGACAGAAGAACCACGAACACCGGGGAGCTGTCTTTT
CASSVVRDRRTTNTGELSF
>TRBJ2-1|NA|NA|TRBV21-1
TGTGCCAGCAGCATACTAGCGTTCGGCCTCTACAATGATCAGTTCTTC
CASSILAFGLYNDQFF
>TRBJ2-3|TRBD2|once|TRBV11-1
TGTGCCAGCAGCTTTCCTCGCGGGGGGGCTCGGTTAGTGGATACGCAGTATTTT
CASSFPRGGARLVDTQYF
>TRBJ2-1|TRBD2|few|TRBV27
TGTGCCAGCAGTGCACAATGGACTAGATCTATTAATGAGCAGTTCTTC
CASSAQWTRSINEQFF
>TRBJ2-7|NA|NA|TRBV27
TGTGCCAGCAGTTTGTATACAGGTGGATCCTACGAGCAGTACTTC
CASSLYTGGSYEQYF